A selection of T cell receptor beta chains follows, all from one sample in a study of Graves' ophthalmopathy and Graves' hyperthyroidism. TCRdb re-called the multiplex PCR reads with MiXCR, one entry per CDR3 protein. The sample gives 200,000 to 250,000 distinct CDR3 sequences, 20% to 25% of which show up once; more than 35% is in the top ten. Sequencing input: peripheral blood. These receptors originate from a woman aged 45-60 years with Graves' ophthalmopathy. The conserved cysteine and the conserved F or W are not part of the CDR3 here. The D gene is left open where the match is weak.

V gene	D gene	J gene	CDR3 protein
TRBV6-6	NA	TRBJ2-5	ASRPPGLRGETQY
TRBV5-1	NA	TRBJ1-1	ASSLARQGVTEAF
TRBV18	NA	TRBJ1-3	ASSNGNTIY
TRBV28	NA	TRBJ2-5	ASGREEFRGETQY
TRBV12-3/TRBV12-4	NA	TRBJ2-7	ASSPSPKGQAYEQY
TRBV12-3/TRBV12-4	TRBD1	TRBJ1-6	ASSFRQGNSPLH
TRBV20-1	NA	TRBJ1-1	SARVPRGGLHTEAF
TRBV6-1	NA	TRBJ2-7	ASSGDGGWEQY
TRBV20-1	NA	TRBJ2-4	SAREAGLNIQY
TRBV11-2	NA	TRBJ2-5	ASSLRGTRGETQY
TRBV30	NA	TRBJ2-5	AWSVGDGQC
TRBV6-1	TRBD1	TRBJ2-7	ASREGQGATEQY
TRBV28	TRBD1	TRBJ2-7	ASAGQGVYEQY
TRBV19	TRBD1	TRBJ1-1	ASSPVGRGRLKDTEAF
TRBV11-2	NA	TRBJ1-3	ASSPRSSGNTIY
TRBV11-2	TRBD1	TRBJ2-5	ASSAKTGTETQY
TRBV6-1	NA	TRBJ2-5	ASSERPVVGQQETQY
TRBV28	TRBD2	TRBJ2-7	ASREGLAGSYEQY
TRBV28	TRBD1	TRBJ1-1	ASSLPQGAAEAF
TRBV20-1	NA	TRBJ1-5	SAPQGKGRNQPQH
TRBV11-1	TRBD2	TRBJ2-7	AISFEPGLGGDEQY
TRBV12-3/TRBV12-4	TRBD1	NA	ASRPRDREIIQY
TRBV7-2	TRBD2	TRBJ2-7	ASSLTLAGVSEQY
TRBV11-2	NA	TRBJ1-1	ASSLDPGRNTEAF
TRBV5-1	TRBD2	TRBJ2-5	ASGTSGTQETQY
TRBV20-1	NA	TRBJ2-5	SARSPGETQY
TRBV6-5	NA	TRBJ1-1	ASSYRGHTNTEAF
TRBV27	NA	TRBJ2-7	ASSVSRTYEQY
TRBV28	TRBD1	TRBJ2-5	ASRSYAQGAGETQY
TRBV7-8	NA	TRBJ2-5	AGGGATVQETQY
TRBV6-1	TRBD1	TRBJ1-5	ASSQQGALGNQPQH
TRBV9	NA	TRBJ2-7	ASSASGEYEQY
TRBV27	TRBD1	TRBJ2-2	ASSFGDRESGELF